This is a list of T cell receptor beta chains from one sample in a study of T cell changes during pregnancy in multiple sclerosis. TCRdb's table, derived via immunoSEQ multiplex PCR, lists solely in-frame clones and lacks some. This table has tens of thousands of clones, approximately 90% appearing once. The material sequenced was CD4+ T cells from peripheral blood mononuclear cells, taken after pregnancy. These TCRs come from a female donor with multiple sclerosis, enrolled in a pregnancy study. The conserved cysteine and the conserved F or W are not part of the CDR3 here.

>TRBJ2-7|TRBV4-1
ASSHARGSSYEQY
>TRBJ2-5|TRBV9
ASSVGGGGGETQY
>TRBJ1-3|TRBV2
ASSEALVGAN
>TRBJ2-5|TRBV2
ATSYQETQY
>TRBJ2-3|TRBV4-2
ASSQDPSGSSDTQY
>TRBJ2-7|TRBV5-5
ASSLSVTSGLIEQY
>TRBJ2-5|TRBV7-2
ASSLQETQY
>TRBJ2-5|TRBV7-2
ASSLRVERETQY
>TRBJ1-1|TRBV9
ASSVGSRQGGVNTEAF
>TRBJ2-2|TRBV14
ASSLRQGVSGELF
>TRBJ1-1|TRBV6-6
ASSYREGTEAF
>TRBJ1-3|TRBV7-2
ASSPKRGTVETIY
>TRBJ2-7|TRBV5-6
ASSLTAAEQY
>TRBJ1-3|TRBV6-6
ASSSDFQSSGNTIY
>TRBJ1-2|TRBV27
ASRGGPNYGYT
>TRBJ2-5|TRBV5-8
ASSTDLGSSGETQY
>TRBJ2-7|TRBV7-3
ASSLGYGEQY